This T cell receptor beta chain was identified in a study of blood T cells in healthy people across ages. Points from the study as a whole: Across the age range, TCR beta diversity per million T cells fell in a roughly linear way.

J was trimmed by 5 bases and V by 5 bases; bases with no gene match: 8. CDR3 size: 14 residues. Germline CDR1 is MNHEY and CDR2 is SVGEGT. As for this clonotype: Antigen: not known.

Combining a sample-barcoded 5' primer with a J-beta primer mix, a second PCR ran for 7 to 11 cycles. Sequencing of every sample gave 2.5 million or more CDR3-containing paired-end reads. TCRdb independently ran MiXCR on the 5' RACE reads; one entry per CDR3 protein. Among about 640,000 distinct CDR3 sequences listed, over 40% were seen once. V is TRBV6-2 or TRBV6-3 and J is TRBJ2-5; 7 positions agree with TRBD2. Sequenced: blood. This TCR was sampled from an elderly man in good health. CDR3: CASSPGGYVETQYF. CDR3 DNA: TGTGCCAGCAGTCCCGGGGGGTATGTTGAGACCCAGTACTTC.